The present T cell receptor (beta chain) was sequenced within a study of blood T cell repertoires in COVID-19 (dated by TCRdb to about 2020). Context from the whole study: Samples covering the acute and convalescent phases of COVID-19 were provided by collaborators in the United States, Italy and Spain. The prospective study material was composed of cDNA or gDNA derived from T cells, B-cell-depleted T cells, or PBMCs. Deeply sampled blood TCRbeta repertoires from subjects exposed to, actively infected with, or recovered from COVID-19 were included in the dataset. A freely available public database, intended as a resource for researchers studying the immune response to SARS-CoV-2, is where the repertoires were released. Samples came from the ongoing ImmuneRACE study (first 160 participants) plus 1,254 subjects from 6 global collaborators. Sample metadata almost always included a de-identified subject ID, COVID-19 status, age in years and sex. Where available, HLA class I and class II types were taken from metadata supplied by the sample provider and were not determined by assay-based typing.

The paper's findings and limits, for the study overall: How much clinical and demographic metadata was included differed by source and by participant, and the metadata was provided uncurated.

With respect to this clone: Its antigen is currently not known. No per-base quality is available; no much larger clone lies one base away.

TCRbeta CDR3 regions were amplified from genomic DNA by means of the immunoSEQ Assay, a bias-controlled multiplex PCR. The paper's data handling went like this. The number of nucleated cells in each sample was estimated from the amplification of reference gene primers within the assay. Sequence reads were collapsed and filtered to measure the absolute abundance of every unique TCRbeta CDR3 rearrangement. Productive Simpson clonality was computed per sample as the square root of Simpson's diversity index over productive rearrangements. Held by TCRdb, this immuneACCESS table contains in-frame sequences only and omits some clones. Under half of the omission traces to an unresolved V gene where checked; the cause of the rest is unknown. The DNA gave D and trimming, while V, J and clone size come from that table. The sample includes more than 150,000 clones, with around 92% observed a single time. The top ten constitute about 2.8% of the sample.

Unmatched junction bases come to 11, with V trimmed by 2 bases and J by 11 bases. CDR1 and CDR2, looked up from the germline V gene (reference sequence), are GTSNPN and SVGIG. Spanning cysteine to phenylalanine, the CDR3 consists of 13 amino acids. Only the CDR3 DNA is retained, 39 bases long and in frame from the first base. Each collaborating institution followed its own protocols to collect whole blood in K2EDTA tubes. For TCRbeta analysis, collaborators shipped samples in one of three forms: frozen whole blood, isolated PBMCs, or DNA extracted from either of those sample types. The rearrangement joined TRBV30 to TRBJ1-1, with 7 bases in between that match TRBD1. The TCR comes from a man aged 55 to 70 with acute or convalescent COVID-19. The sequencing input was peripheral blood. The CDR3 reads CAWSLPRQGRAFF. The nucleotides are TGTGCCTGGAGTCTACCCCGACAGGGACGGGCTTTCTTT.